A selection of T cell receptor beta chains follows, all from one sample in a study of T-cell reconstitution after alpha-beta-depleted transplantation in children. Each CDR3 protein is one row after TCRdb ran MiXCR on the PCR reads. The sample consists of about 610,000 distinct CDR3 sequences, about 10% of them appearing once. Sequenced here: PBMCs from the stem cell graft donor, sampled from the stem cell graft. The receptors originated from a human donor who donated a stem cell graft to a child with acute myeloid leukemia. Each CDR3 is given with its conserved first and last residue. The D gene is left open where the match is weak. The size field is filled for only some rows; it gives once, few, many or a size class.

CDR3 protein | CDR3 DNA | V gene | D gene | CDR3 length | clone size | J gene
CAISPLAPGAYNEQFF | TGTGCCATCAGTCCCCTCGCCCCAGGGGCCTACAATGAGCAGTTCTTC | TRBV10-3 | NA | 16 | few | TRBJ2-1
CSADDWYEQYF | TGCAGTGCTGATGACTGGTACGAGCAGTACTTC | TRBV20-1 | NA | 11 | few | TRBJ2-7
CSVHLLAGAYEQYF | TGCAGCGTTCACCTCCTAGCGGGAGCCTACGAGCAGTACTTC | TRBV29-1 | TRBD2 | 14 | NA | TRBJ2-7
CASSLEWFF | TGCGCCAGCAGCTTGGAGTGGTTCTTC | TRBV5-1 | NA | 9 | many | TRBJ2-1
CATLAANEQFF | TGTGCCACACTGGCGGCAAATGAGCAGTTCTTC | TRBV15 | NA | 11 | NA | TRBJ2-1
CASSNFQETQYF | TGTGCCAGCAGCAATTTCCAAGAGACCCAGTACTTC | TRBV11-2 | NA | 12 | few | TRBJ2-5
CSARTRWSETQYF | TGCAGTGCTAGGACCCGCTGGAGCGAGACCCAGTACTTC | TRBV20-1 | NA | 13 | NA | TRBJ2-5
CSASPITGRESTDTQYF | TGCAGTGCTAGTCCTATTACGGGGCGGGAGAGCACAGATACGCAGTATTTT | TRBV20-1 | TRBD2 | 17 | NA | TRBJ2-3
CSVEGEGYEQYF | TGCAGCGTTGAAGGGGAAGGTTACGAGCAGTACTTC | TRBV29-1 | NA | 12 | many | TRBJ2-7
CSARPQTGTLGYTF | TGCAGTGCTAGACCCCAGACAGGGACCTTGGGCTACACCTTC | TRBV20-1 | TRBD1 | 14 | few | TRBJ1-2
CSARGLTADTQYF | TGCAGTGCCCGGGGGCTGACCGCAGACACGCAGTATTTT | TRBV20-1 | NA | 13 | NA | TRBJ2-3